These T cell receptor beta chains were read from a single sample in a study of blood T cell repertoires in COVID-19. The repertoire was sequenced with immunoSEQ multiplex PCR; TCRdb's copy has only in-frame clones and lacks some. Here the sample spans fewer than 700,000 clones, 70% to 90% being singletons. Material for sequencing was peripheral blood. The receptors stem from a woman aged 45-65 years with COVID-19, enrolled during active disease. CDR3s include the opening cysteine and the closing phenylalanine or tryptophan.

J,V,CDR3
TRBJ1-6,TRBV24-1,CATSDGTANSPLHF
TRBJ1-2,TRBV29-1,CSVEGPGYGYTF
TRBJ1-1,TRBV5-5,CASSSWTGGARSTEAFF
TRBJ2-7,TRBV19,CASSMGTESYEQYF
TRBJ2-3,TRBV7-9,CASSARGGLTDTQYF
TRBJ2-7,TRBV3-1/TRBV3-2,CASSLGLAGGEQYF
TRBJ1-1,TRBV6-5,CASSYSRTGGEAFF
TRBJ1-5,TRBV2,CASSEQGGGQPQHF
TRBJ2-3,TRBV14,CASSPRQKGLAGADTQYF
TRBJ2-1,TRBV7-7,CASSLGQGARNEQFF
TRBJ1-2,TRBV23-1,CAPRGYGYTF
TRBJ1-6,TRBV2,CASSPGQESSYNSPLHF
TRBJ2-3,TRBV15,CATSRSLATTQYF
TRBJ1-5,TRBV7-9,CASSSTPGDNQPQHF
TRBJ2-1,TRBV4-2,CASSQEGLAGNNEQFF
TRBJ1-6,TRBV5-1,CASSLDGQFDSPLHF
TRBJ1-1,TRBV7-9,CASSFGGTQAFF
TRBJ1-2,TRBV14,CASSQDEVRFYGYTF
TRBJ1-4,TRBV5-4,CASSPVPGLTNEKLFF
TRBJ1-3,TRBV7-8,CASAGGTGSGNTIYF
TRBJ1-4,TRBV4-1,CASSQGRAGDFEKLFF
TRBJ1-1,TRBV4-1,CASSQQDRGLGTEAFF
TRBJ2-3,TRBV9,CASSVGVLAGGTDTQYF
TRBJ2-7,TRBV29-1,CSVDEGDEQYF
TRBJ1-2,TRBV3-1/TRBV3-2,CASSQGDRSNYGYTF
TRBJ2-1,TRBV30,CAWILRVRGGNEQFF
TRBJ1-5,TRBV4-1,CASSQAAGFGSNQPQHF
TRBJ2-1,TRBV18,CASSPPGGRNEQFF
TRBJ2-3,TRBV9,CASSVRGEGTDTQYF
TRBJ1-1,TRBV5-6,CASSLFVPRGRWTEAFF
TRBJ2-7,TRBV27,CASSPSTSGGSYEQYF
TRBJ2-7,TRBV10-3,CAVGLAGPTEQYF
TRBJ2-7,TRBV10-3,CAIKVEYSYEQYF
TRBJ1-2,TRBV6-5,CASTSGQGAILGYTF